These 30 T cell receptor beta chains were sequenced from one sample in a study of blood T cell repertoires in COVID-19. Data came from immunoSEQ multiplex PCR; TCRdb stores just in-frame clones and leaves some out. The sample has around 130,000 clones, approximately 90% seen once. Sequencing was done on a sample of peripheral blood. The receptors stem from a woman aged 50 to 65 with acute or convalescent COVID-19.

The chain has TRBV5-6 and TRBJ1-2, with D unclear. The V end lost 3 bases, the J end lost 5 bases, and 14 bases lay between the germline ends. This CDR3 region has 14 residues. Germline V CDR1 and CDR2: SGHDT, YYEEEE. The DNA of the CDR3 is TGTGCCAGCAGCTCCCCCTCGACGGGGTATGGCTACACCTTC. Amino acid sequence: CASSSPSTGYGYTF.

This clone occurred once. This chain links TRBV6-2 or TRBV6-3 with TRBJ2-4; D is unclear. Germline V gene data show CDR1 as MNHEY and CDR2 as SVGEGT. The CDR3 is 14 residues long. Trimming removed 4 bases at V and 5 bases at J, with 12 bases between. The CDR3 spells CASSFGGPQNIQYF. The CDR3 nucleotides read TGTGCCAGCAGTTTTGGTGGGCCTCAAAACATTCAGTACTTC.

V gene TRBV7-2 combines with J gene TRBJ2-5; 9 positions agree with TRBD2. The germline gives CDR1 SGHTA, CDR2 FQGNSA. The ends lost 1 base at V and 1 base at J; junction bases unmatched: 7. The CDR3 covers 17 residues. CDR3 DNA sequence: TGTGCCAGCAGCTTAGTAGGCGGGGGGGCACCCCAAGAGACCCAGTACTTC. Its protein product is CASSLVGGGAPQETQYF.

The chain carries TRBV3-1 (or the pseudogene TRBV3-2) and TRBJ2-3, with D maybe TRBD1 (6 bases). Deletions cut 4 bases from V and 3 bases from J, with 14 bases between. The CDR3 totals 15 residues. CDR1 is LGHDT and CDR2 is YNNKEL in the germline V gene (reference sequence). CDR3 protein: CASSPSRGQTDTQYF. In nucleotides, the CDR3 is TGTGCCAGCAGCCCTTCTCGAGGACAGACAGATACGCAGTATTTT.

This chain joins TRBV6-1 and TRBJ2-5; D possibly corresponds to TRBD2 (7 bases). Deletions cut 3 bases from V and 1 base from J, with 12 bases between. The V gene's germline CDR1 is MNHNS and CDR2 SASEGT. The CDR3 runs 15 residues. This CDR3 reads CASSEGGAGQETQYF. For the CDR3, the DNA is TGTGCCAGCAGTGAGGGGGGGGCCGGCCAAGAGACCCAGTACTTC.

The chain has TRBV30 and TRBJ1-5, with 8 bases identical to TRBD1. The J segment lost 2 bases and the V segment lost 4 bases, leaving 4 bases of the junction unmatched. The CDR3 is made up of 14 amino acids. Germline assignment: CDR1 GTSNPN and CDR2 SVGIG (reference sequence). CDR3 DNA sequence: TGTGCCTGGACCCCGGGACAGGGCAATCAGCCCCAGCATTTT. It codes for CAWTPGQGNQPQHF.

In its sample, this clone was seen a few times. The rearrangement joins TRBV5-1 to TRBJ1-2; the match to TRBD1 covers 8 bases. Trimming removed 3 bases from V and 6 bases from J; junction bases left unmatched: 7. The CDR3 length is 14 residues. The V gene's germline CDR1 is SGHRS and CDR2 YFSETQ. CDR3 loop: CASSWAGGKDGYTF. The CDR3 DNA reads TGCGCCAGCAGCTGGGCAGGGGGCAAGGATGGCTACACCTTC.

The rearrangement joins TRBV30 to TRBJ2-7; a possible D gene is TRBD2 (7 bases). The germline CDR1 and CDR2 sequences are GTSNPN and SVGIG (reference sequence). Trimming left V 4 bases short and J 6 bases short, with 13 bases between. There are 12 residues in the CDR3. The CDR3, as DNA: TGTGCCTGGAACGGGGGGCCCACCGAGCAGTACTTC. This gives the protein CAWNGGPTEQYF.

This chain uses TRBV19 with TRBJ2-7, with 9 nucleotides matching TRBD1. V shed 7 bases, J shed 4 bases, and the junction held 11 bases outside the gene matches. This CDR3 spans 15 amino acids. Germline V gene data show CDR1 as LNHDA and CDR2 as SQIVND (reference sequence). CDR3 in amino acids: CASKPNRDRVYEQYF. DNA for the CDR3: TGTGCCAGTAAACCCAACCGGGACAGGGTATACGAGCAGTACTTC.

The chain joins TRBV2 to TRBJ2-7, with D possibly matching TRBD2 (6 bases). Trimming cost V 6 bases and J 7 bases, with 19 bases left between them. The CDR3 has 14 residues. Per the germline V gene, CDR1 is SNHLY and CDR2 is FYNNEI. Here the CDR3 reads CASRPQGNRGEQYF. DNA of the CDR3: TGTGCCAGCAGGCCCCAAGGGAATCGGGGGGAGCAGTACTTC.

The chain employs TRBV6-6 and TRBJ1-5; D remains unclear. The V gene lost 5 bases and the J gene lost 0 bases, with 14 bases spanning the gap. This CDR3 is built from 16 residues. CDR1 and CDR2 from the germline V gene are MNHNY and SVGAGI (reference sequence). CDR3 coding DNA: TGTGCCAGCAGTCCCCTGGGCCAGTCTAGCAATCAGCCCCAGCATTTT. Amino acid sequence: CASSPLGQSSNQPQHF.

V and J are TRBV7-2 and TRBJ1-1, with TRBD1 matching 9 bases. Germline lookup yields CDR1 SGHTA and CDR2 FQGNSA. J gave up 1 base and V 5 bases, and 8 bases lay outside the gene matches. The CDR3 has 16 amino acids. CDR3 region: CASSPDRTGANTEAFF. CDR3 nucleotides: TGTGCCAGCAGCCCCGATAGGACAGGGGCGAACACTGAAGCTTTCTTT.

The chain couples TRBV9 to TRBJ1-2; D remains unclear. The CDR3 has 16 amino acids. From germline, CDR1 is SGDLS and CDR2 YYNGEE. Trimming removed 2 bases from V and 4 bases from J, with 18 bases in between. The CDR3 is CASSVSPGSSSYGYTF. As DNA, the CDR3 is TGTGCCAGCAGCGTTTCACCGGGGTCGTCTAGCTATGGCTACACCTTC.

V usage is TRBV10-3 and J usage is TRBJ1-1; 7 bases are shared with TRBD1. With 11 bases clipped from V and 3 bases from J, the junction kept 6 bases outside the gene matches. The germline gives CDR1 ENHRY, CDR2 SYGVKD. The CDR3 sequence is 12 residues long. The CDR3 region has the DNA TGTGCCGGAGCCGGGACAGACACTGAAGCTTTCTTT. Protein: CAGAGTDTEAFF.

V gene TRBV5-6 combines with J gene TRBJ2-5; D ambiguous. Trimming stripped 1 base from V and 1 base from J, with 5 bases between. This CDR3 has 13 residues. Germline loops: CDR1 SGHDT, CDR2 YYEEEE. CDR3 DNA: TGTGCCAGCAGCTTGTTCGTCCAAGAGACCCAGTACTTC. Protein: CASSLFVQETQYF.

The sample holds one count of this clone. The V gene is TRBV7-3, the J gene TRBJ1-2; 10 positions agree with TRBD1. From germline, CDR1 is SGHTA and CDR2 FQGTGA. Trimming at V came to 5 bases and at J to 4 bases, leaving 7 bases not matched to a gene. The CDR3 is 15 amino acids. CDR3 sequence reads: CASSLGQGVLYGYTF. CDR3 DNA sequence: TGTGCCAGCAGCCTCGGACAGGGGGTCCTCTATGGCTACACCTTC.

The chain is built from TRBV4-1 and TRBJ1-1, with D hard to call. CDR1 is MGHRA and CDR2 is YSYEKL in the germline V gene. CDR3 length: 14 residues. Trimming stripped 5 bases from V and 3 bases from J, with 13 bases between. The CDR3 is CASSYYGGDTEAFF. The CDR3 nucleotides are TGCGCCAGCAGCTACTACGGTGGAGACACTGAAGCTTTCTTT.

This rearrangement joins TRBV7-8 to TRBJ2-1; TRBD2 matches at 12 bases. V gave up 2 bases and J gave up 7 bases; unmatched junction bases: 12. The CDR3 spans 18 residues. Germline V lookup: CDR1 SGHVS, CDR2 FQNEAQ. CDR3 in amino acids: CASSLLLAGGTGGNEQFF. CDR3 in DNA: TGTGCCAGCAGCTTACTACTAGCGGGGGGAACCGGGGGAAATGAGCAGTTCTTC.

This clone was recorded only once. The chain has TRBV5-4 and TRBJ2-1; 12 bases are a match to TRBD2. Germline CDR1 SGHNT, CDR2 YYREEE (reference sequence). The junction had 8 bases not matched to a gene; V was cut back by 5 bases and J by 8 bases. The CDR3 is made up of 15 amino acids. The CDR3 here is CASRSTSGSFDEQFF. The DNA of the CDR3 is TGTGCCAGCAGGTCGACTAGCGGGAGTTTTGATGAGCAGTTCTTC.

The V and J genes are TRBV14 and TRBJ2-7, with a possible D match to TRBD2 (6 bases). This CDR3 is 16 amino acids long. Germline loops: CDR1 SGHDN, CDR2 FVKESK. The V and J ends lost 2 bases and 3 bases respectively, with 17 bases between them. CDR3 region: CASSQYSGTGLYEQYF. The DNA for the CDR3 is TGTGCCAGCAGCCAATACAGTGGGACGGGACTCTACGAGCAGTACTTC.

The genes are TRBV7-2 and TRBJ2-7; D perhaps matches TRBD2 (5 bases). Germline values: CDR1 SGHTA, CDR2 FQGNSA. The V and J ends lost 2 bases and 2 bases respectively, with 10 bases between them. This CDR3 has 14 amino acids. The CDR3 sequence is CASSLPGITYEQYF. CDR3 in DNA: TGTGCCAGCAGCTTACCCGGGATCACCTACGAGCAGTACTTC.

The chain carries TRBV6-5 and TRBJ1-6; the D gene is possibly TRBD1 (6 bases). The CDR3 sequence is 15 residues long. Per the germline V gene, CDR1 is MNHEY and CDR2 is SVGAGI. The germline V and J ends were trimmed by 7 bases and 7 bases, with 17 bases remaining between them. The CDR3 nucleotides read TGTGCCAGCAACCAGGTGTCGGGGGGCAATTCACCCCTCCACTTT. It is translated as CASNQVSGGNSPLHF.

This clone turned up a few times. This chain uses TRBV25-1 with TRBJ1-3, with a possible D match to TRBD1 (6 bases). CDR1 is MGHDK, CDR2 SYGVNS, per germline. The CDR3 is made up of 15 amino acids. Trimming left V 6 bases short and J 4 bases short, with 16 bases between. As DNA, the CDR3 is TGTGCCAGCAGGGATCGATCAGGGGACGGAAACACCATATATTTT. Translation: CASRDRSGDGNTIYF.

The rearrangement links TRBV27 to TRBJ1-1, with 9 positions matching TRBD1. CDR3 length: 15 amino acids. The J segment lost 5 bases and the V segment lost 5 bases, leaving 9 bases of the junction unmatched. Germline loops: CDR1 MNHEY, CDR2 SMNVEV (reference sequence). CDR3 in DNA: TGTGCCAGCAGTCCCGAACAGGGGGCGATTACTGAAGCTTTCTTT. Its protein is CASSPEQGAITEAFF.

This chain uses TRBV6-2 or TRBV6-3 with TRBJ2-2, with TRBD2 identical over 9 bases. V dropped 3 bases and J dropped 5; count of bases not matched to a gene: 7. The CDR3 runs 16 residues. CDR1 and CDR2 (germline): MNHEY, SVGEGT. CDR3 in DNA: TGTGCCAGCAGTTATTCTTTAGCGGGAGAAACCGGGGAGCTGTTTTTT. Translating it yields CASSYSLAGETGELFF.

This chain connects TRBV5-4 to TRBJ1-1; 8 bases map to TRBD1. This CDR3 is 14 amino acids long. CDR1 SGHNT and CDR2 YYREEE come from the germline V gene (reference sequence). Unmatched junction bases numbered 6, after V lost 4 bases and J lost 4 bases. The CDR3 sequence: CASSGRQGTTEAFF. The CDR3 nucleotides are TGTGCCAGCAGCGGGAGACAGGGGACCACTGAAGCTTTCTTT.

CDR3: CACTRTSGGTYNEQFF. The CDR3 DNA follows: TGTGCCTGCACCCGGACTAGCGGGGGGACTTACAATGAGCAGTTCTTC. The chain carries TRBV30 and TRBJ2-1; TRBD2 agrees at 14 bases. The CDR3 is made up of 16 amino acids. Trimming at V came to 6 bases and at J to 4 bases, leaving 8 bases not matched to a gene. CDR1 and CDR2 (germline): GTSNPN, SVGIG (reference sequence).

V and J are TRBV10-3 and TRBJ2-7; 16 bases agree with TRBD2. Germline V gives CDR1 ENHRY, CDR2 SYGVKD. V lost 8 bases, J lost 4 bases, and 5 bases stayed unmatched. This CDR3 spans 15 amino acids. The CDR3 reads CAIGTSGRGGYEQYF. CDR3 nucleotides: TGTGCCATCGGGACTAGCGGGAGGGGGGGGTACGAGCAGTACTTC.

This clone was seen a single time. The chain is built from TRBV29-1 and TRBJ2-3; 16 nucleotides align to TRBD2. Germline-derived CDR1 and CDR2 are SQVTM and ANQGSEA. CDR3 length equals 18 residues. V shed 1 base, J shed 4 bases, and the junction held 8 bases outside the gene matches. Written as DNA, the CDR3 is TGCAGCGTTGAAGGAGGGACTAGCGGGAGGGGGAGGGCAGATACGCAGTATTTT. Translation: CSVEGGTSGRGRADTQYF.

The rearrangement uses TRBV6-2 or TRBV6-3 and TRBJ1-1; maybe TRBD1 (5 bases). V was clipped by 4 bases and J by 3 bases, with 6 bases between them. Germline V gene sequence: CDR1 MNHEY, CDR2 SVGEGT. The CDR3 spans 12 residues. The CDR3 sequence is CASSWGDTEAFF. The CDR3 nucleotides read TGTGCCAGCAGTTGGGGGGACACTGAAGCTTTCTTT.